This T cell receptor beta chain was identified in a study of CD8 T cells in Susac syndrome. Broader study findings: It was acknowledged in the study that its TCR sequencing and HLA analysis involved a relatively small number of individuals.

Treatment-naive patients with stable or active relapsing-remitting disease served as multiple sclerosis controls. Negative magnetic isolation gave CD8+ and CD4+ cells; FACS enriched CD8+ TEMRA. This CDR3 region has 14 residues. Germline trimming cut 6 bases from V and 1 base from J; bases unmatched to any gene: 3. Germline assignment: CDR1 LNHDA and CDR2 SQIVND (reference sequence). Worth noting for this clonotype: Its specificity is unknown.

The RNA, about 0.45 to 1 ug, was put through reverse transcription using random hexamers. The amplification used immunoSEQ multiplex PCR on TCR beta CDR3; it spanned 54 Vbeta and 13 Jbeta. TCRdb redid the calling of the immunoSEQ multiplex PCR reads with MiXCR, one entry per CDR3 protein. The data contain fewer than 150,000 distinct CDR3 sequences, around nine tenths of them singletons. The sequence was obtained from a human donor with multiple sclerosis. The specimen was CD8+ T cells from PBMCs. This chain uses TRBV19 with TRBJ2-5; 9 nucleotides match TRBD1. The CDR3 loop is CASRLTGGQETQYF. CDR3 DNA: TGTGCCAGTAGGCTGACAGGGGGCCAAGAGACCCAGTACTTC.